Listed here are 7 T cell receptor beta chains from one sample, sequenced in a study of blood T cell repertoires in COVID-19. Assay: immunoSEQ multiplex PCR; the TCRdb copy retains only in-frame clones and omits some. The sample shows some 96,000 clones, around 78% of them seen only once. Specimen: peripheral blood. These receptors all come from a human donor in a cohort sampled during active COVID-19.

The chain employs TRBV15 and TRBJ2-5; the match to TRBD2 covers 11 bases. This CDR3 contains 20 residues. V was pared by 0 bases and J by 4 bases, with 16 bases of the junction left unmatched. Germline CDR1 is LNHNV and CDR2 is YYDKDF (reference sequence). The CDR3 loop reads CATSRESPLLLAGGGETQYF. The CDR3 coding sequence is TGTGCCACCAGCAGAGAAAGCCCCCTCCTGCTAGCGGGGGGTGGAGAGACCCAGTACTTC.

The V call is TRBV19, the J call TRBJ2-3; D possibly corresponds to TRBD2 (6 bases). Trimming took 4 bases from V and 3 from J, leaving 14 bases between them. The V gene's germline CDR1 is LNHDA and CDR2 SQIVND (reference sequence). The CDR3 extends over 15 amino acids. The CDR3: CASSTPWRETDTQYF. CDR3 coding DNA: TGTGCCAGTAGTACGCCCTGGCGGGAAACAGATACGCAGTATTTT.

This sequence joins TRBV2 and TRBJ2-3; D is uncertain. CDR1 and CDR2 (germline): SNHLY, FYNNEI. Trimming pared 5 bases from V and 5 bases from J, leaving 11 bases between. This CDR3 contains 13 residues. CDR3 DNA: TGTGCCAGCAGTCTGAATCTCGGAGATACGCAGTATTTT. The encoded protein is CASSLNLGDTQYF.

The chain uses TRBV6-6 and TRBJ1-1, with D hard to call. Germline CDR1 and CDR2: MNHNY and SVGAGI (reference sequence). There are 14 residues in the CDR3. The ends were cut back, 0 bases at V and 3 bases at J, with 8 bases in the middle. CDR3 nucleotide sequence: TGTGCCAGCAGTTACTCGATATCGGACACTGAAGCTTTCTTT. Translated: CASSYSISDTEAFF.

In its sample, this clone was seen a few times. The chain is built from TRBV7-2 and TRBJ2-7; D is undetermined. The CDR3 consists of 15 residues. Between the trimmed V and J ends, which lost 0 bases and 0 bases, there was a span of 9 bases. Germline CDR1 SGHTA, CDR2 FQGNSA. In nucleotides, the CDR3 is TGTGCCAGCAGCTTAGCGGGCCTTAGCTCCTACGAGCAGTACTTC. It specifies CASSLAGLSSYEQYF.

The genes are TRBV29-1 and TRBJ1-3; 8 positions agree with TRBD1. CDR1 and CDR2 from the germline V gene are SQVTM and ANQGSEA. The CDR3 extends over 13 amino acids. The V segment lost 8 bases and the J segment 4 bases; nucleotides outside the gene matches: 7. CDR3 coding DNA: TGCAGCATTTCGACAGGGGTCGGAAACACCATATATTTT. It translates to CSISTGVGNTIYF.

The V gene is TRBV10-3, the J gene TRBJ1-3; no clear D. V shed 7 bases and J shed 0 bases, with 16 bases lying between them. This CDR3 spans 16 amino acids. Germline values: CDR1 ENHRY, CDR2 SYGVKD. DNA for the CDR3: TGTGCCATCAAATTGGGTGGAGGAAACTCTGGAAACACCATATATTTT. Its translation: CAIKLGGGNSGNTIYF.